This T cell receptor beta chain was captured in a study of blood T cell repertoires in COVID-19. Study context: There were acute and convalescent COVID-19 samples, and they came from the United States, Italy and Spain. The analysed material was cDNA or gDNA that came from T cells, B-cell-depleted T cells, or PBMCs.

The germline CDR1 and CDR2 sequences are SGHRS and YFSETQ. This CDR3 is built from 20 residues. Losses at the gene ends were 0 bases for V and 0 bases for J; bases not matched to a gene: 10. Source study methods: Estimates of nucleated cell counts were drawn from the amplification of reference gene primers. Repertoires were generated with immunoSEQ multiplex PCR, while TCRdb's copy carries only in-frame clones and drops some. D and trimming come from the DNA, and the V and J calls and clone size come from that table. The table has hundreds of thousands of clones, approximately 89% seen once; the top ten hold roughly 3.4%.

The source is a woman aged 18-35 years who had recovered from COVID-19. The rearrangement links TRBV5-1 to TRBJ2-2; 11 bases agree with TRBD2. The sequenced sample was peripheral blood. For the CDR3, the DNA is TGCGCCAGCAGCTTGGGACTAGCGGGACCGACCCACCCGAACACCGGGGAGCTGTTTTTT. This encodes CASSLGLAGPTHPNTGELFF.